This T cell receptor (beta chain) was obtained from a study of T cells in Graves' hyperthyroidism and ophthalmopathy. Amplification yielded TCR beta CDR3 regions, with RNA transcripts as the source. Carried out on the TCR CDR3, a first-round RT-PCR used the HTBI primer set. TCRdb reprocessed the multiplex PCR reads with MiXCR, giving one entry per CDR3 protein. Found here are roughly 710,000 distinct CDR3 sequences, 35% of them singletons; the top ten hold around 31%. This CDR3 comprises 12 residues. V gave up 4 bases and J gave up 7 bases, with 14 bases separating them. Germline values: CDR1 GTSNPN, CDR2 SVGIG (reference sequence). Stable Graves' hyperthyroidism meant no ophthalmopathy progression within 18 months.

The chain combines TRBV30 with TRBJ2-7; D gene uncertain. Sequenced input: blood. This receptor was obtained from a woman in her thirties or forties with Graves' hyperthyroidism. The CDR3 spells CAWIQSAWEQYF. The CDR3 DNA follows: TGTGCCTGGATCCAGTCGGCTTGGGAGCAGTACTTC.